Described below is a single TCR beta chain sequence and its context. Its antigen is not known. Here immunoSEQ multiplex PCR was the method, and the copy in TCRdb shows in-frame clones only, minus some. The sample has around 86,000 clones, about 93% seen once. This sample is drawn from a study of OX40 agonist ivuxolimab in advanced cancers. Germline CDR1 is MNHEY and CDR2 is SMNVEV (reference sequence). V shed 2 bases, J shed 8 bases, and the junction held 5 bases outside the gene matches. The CDR3 runs 13 residues. Blood got drawn at baseline, again on cycle 4 day 1, and then on cycle 7 day 1. Overall study results and limits: The study did not work out the antigen specificity of the expanded peripheral T cells.

The gene calls are TRBV27 and TRBJ1-2; 7 bases line up with TRBD1. The material was CD4+ or CD8+ T cells sorted from blood, obtained in a trial of the OX40 agonist ivuxolimab. The TCR sequence derives from an adult with an advanced solid tumor such as melanoma, head and neck, liver or kidney cancer. CDR3 coding DNA: TGTGCCAGCAGTTTAACAGGGGATCGAGGCTACACCTTC. Translated, it gives CASSLTGDRGYTF.